These 10 T cell receptor beta chains share one sample of origin, sequenced in a study of OX40 agonist ivuxolimab in advanced cancers. Measured with immunoSEQ multiplex PCR; TCRdb has only the in-frame clones, and not every one. The data show approximately 99,000 clones, less than 95% seen once. The material was CD4+ or CD8+ T cells sorted from blood, obtained in a trial of the OX40 agonist ivuxolimab. All receptors come from an adult with an advanced solid tumor such as melanoma, head and neck, liver or kidney cancer.

The chain has TRBV11-3 and TRBJ2-3; the match to TRBD2 covers 9 bases. After removal of 0 bases from V and 4 bases from J, the junction contained 5 bases not matched to a gene. Germline CDR1 and CDR2: SGHNT and YENEEA. This CDR3 region has 16 residues. The CDR3 DNA sequence: TGTGCCAGCAGCTTAGAGGGCGGGAGGGGAGCAGATACGCAGTATTTT. Translation gives CASSLEGGRGADTQYF.

The table lists this clone with a few counts. V and J are TRBV6-6 and TRBJ2-3, with 9 positions matching TRBD2. Germline CDR1 reads MNHNY; CDR2 reads SVGAGI (reference sequence). This CDR3 is 14 amino acids long. The J segment lost 3 bases and the V segment lost 7 bases, leaving 5 bases of the junction unmatched. Here the CDR3 reads CASKRGDDTDTQYF. CDR3 nucleotides: TGTGCCAGCAAGCGGGGGGATGATACAGATACGCAGTATTTT.

V usage is TRBV6-5 and J usage is TRBJ1-6, with D hard to call. The V gene's germline CDR1 is MNHEY and CDR2 SVGAGI. The CDR3 spans 14 residues. The V end lost 8 bases, the J end lost 7 bases, and 15 bases lay between the germline ends. Written as DNA, the CDR3 is TGTGCCAGCCGGTCAGGTTCGGGGAATTCACCCCTCCACTTT. This codes for CASRSGSGNSPLHF.

The V call is TRBV6-5, the J call TRBJ1-2, with 10 bases fitting TRBD1. V dropped 1 base and J dropped 6; count of bases not matched to a gene: 5. Germline assignment: CDR1 MNHEY and CDR2 SVGAGI. CDR3 length equals 15 residues. The CDR3 bases are TGTGCCAGCAGTTACTTTGGGACAGGGGTTAATGGCTACACCTTC. Its protein is CASSYFGTGVNGYTF.

This chain uses TRBV7-9 with TRBJ2-3; no definite D call. CDR3 length: 13 amino acids. Germline loops: CDR1 SEHNR, CDR2 FQNEAQ (reference sequence). The germline V and J ends were trimmed by 10 bases and 1 base, with 12 bases remaining between them. In DNA form, the CDR3 reads TGTGCCACACTGGATGGGGGCACAGATACGCAGTATTTT. It yields the protein CATLDGGTDTQYF. Looking up the rest from reference TRBV7-9 and TRBJ2-3 gives the full variable domain: DTGVSQNPRHKITKRGQNVTFRCDPISEHNRLYWYRQTLGQGPEFLTYFQNEAQLEKSRLLSDRFSAERPKGSFSTLEIQRTEQGDSAMYLCATLDGGTDTQYFGPGTRLTVL.

The chain's CDR3 is CASSIERLAGVYNEQFF. CDR3 DNA: TGTGCCAGTAGTATAGAACGGCTAGCGGGTGTATACAATGAGCAGTTCTTC. The chain recombines TRBV19 with TRBJ2-1, with TRBD2 matching 8 bases. This CDR3 has 17 amino acids. The V gene's germline CDR1 is LNHDA and CDR2 SQIVND (reference sequence). Losses at the gene ends were 0 bases for V and 4 bases for J; bases not matched to a gene: 8.

V is TRBV5-1 and J is TRBJ2-7; D uncertain. Looked up from germline, CDR1 is SGHRS and CDR2 is YFSETQ. The CDR3 is made up of 13 amino acids. Deletions cut 0 bases from V and 4 bases from J, with 8 bases between. The CDR3 reads CASSLAGVYEQYF. The DNA for the CDR3 is TGCGCCAGCAGCTTGGCCGGAGTATACGAGCAGTACTTC.

The V gene is TRBV27, the J gene TRBJ1-2; no clear D. This CDR3 is built from 13 residues. V lost 5 bases and J lost 8, with 15 bases in between. CDR1 is MNHEY, CDR2 SMNVEV, per germline (reference sequence). The CDR3 bases are TGTGCCAGCAGTCCCACCCCCTCTGGGGGCTACACCTTC. Its translation: CASSPTPSGGYTF.

V gene TRBV6-6 combines with J gene TRBJ1-4; D gene unclear. CDR1 is MNHNY and CDR2 is SVGAGI in the germline V gene (reference sequence). The CDR3 length is 14 residues. The germline V and J ends were trimmed by 2 bases and 5 bases, with 9 bases remaining between them. This CDR3 reads CASSYPDGNEKLFF. Here the CDR3 DNA reads TGTGCCAGCAGTTACCCGGACGGCAATGAAAAACTGTTTTTT.

The J gene is TRBJ2-2, the V gene TRBV18, with 11 bases lining up with TRBD2. Trimming at V came to 2 bases and at J to 1 base, leaving 6 bases not matched to a gene. Germline CDR1 is KGHSH and CDR2 is LQKENI. This CDR3 is 18 amino acids long. CDR3 DNA sequence: TGTGCCAGCTCACCAATGGGACTAGCGGAATTGAACACCGGGGAGCTGTTTTTT. It encodes CASSPMGLAELNTGELFF.